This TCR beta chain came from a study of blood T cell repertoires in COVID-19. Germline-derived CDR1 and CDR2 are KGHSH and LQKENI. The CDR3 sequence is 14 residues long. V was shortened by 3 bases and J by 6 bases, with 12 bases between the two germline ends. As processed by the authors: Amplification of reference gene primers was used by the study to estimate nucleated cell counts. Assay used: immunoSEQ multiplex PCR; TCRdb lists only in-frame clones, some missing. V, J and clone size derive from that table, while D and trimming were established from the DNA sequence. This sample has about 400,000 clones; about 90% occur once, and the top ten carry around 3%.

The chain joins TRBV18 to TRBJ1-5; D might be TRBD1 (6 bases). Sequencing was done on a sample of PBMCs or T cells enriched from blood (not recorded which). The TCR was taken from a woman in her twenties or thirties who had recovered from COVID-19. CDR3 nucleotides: TGTGCCAGCTCACCTTGGCAGGGGCCTCAGCCCCAGCATTTT. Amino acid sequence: CASSPWQGPQPQHF.